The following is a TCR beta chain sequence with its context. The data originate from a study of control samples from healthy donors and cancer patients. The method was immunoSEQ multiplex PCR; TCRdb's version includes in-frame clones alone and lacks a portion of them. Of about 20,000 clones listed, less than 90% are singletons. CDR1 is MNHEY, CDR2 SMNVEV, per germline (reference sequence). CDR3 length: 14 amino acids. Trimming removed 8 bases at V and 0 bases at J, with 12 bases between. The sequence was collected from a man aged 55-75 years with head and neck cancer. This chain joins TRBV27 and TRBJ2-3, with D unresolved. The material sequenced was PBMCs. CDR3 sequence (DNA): TGTGCCAGCGGTTACGGGCAAAGCACAGATACGCAGTATTTT. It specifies CASGYGQSTDTQYF.